The 19 T cell receptor beta chains presented below share a single source sample, sequenced in a study of regulatory T cells in long-lasting Graves disease. Building the TCR beta libraries relied on iRepertoire HTBI primers, and CDR3 regions underwent Arm-PCR. Via MiXCR, TCRdb re-called the multiplex PCR reads, giving one row per CDR3 protein. The sample consists of 500,000 to 800,000 distinct CDR3 sequences, roughly 30% of them appearing once. Specified time point: persistent/refractory GD, antithyroid drugs over 5 years with positive TRAb. PBMCs provided the RNA from which the TCR library was made. Here the sequenced sample was peripheral blood mononuclear cells (PBMCs), taken when the disease was refractory, from a patient treated with antithyroid drugs. Receptors originate from a female donor with Graves disease.

The count of this clonotype is one. The chain uses TRBV14 and TRBJ1-3; no definite D call. Germline lookup yields CDR1 SGHDN and CDR2 FVKESK. V lost 0 bases, J lost 3 bases, and 12 bases lay in between. This CDR3 region has 16 residues. CDR3 bases: TGTGCCAGCAGCCAAGATCGGGTGTTACGTGGAAACACCATATATTTT. It yields the protein CASSQDRVLRGNTIYF.

This clonotype was seen at least ten times. An end of the junction differs from the germline gene, which may be a read error. The chain recombines TRBV5-1 with TRBJ2-7, with TRBD1 identical over 9 bases. The CDR3 extends over 14 amino acids. CDR1 is SGHRS, CDR2 YFSETQ, per germline. The CDR3 DNA sequence: TGTGCCAGCAGCTTAGGGACAGGGCTCTACGAGCAGTACTTC. This codes for CASSLGTGLYEQYF.

This chain links TRBV25-1 with TRBJ1-1; maybe TRBD1 (6 bases). The CDR3 covers 15 residues. Trimming took off 5 bases at V and 1 base at J, with 14 bases between the two ends. From germline, CDR1 is MGHDK and CDR2 SYGVNS. The CDR3 reads CASSKKGGRNTEAFF. The CDR3 region has the DNA TGTGCCAGCAGTAAAAAAGGGGGTCGGAACACTGAAGCTTTCTTT. Full variable domain (outside the CDR3, taken from reference TRBV25-1 and TRBJ1-1): EADIYQTPRYLVIGTGKKITLECSQTMGHDKMYWYQQDPGMELHLIHYSYGVNSTEKGDLSSESTVSRIRTEHFPLTLESARPSHTSQYLCASSKKGGRNTEAFFGQGTRLTVV.

The sample holds a few counts of this clonotype. This sequence joins TRBV25-1 and TRBJ2-5, with D perhaps given as TRBD1 or TRBD2 (5 bases each). This CDR3 has 15 amino acids. From germline, CDR1 is MGHDK and CDR2 SYGVNS. V shed 3 bases and J shed 5 bases, with 16 bases lying between them. The CDR3 spells CASSDPRGAGETQYF. DNA of the CDR3: TGTGCCAGCAGTGACCCCAGAGGGGCGGGCGAGACCCAGTACTTC.

The J gene is TRBJ1-5, the V gene TRBV4-1; maybe TRBD1 (5 bases). The germline CDR1 and CDR2 sequences are MGHRA and YSYEKL. The ends were cut back, 1 base at V and 4 bases at J, with 8 bases in the middle. The CDR3 is made up of 14 amino acids. CDR3 nucleotides: TGCGCCAGCAGCCAAGTGGGACGTAATCAGCCCCAGCATTTT. Translating it yields CASSQVGRNQPQHF.

This chain connects TRBV29-1 to TRBJ2-4; D not resolved. The CDR3 runs to 11 residues. From germline, CDR1 is SQVTM and CDR2 ANQGSEA. V was trimmed by 5 bases and J by 8 bases, leaving 10 bases between them. CDR3 nucleotides: TGCAGCGTTAGGGCCGTAGACATTCAGTACTTC. Its protein product is CSVRAVDIQYF. Complete variable domain (other parts from reference TRBV29-1 and TRBJ2-4): SAVISQKPSRDICQRGTSLTIQCQVDSQVTMMFWYRQQPGQSLTLIATANQGSEATYESGFVIDKFPISRPNLTFSTLTVSNMSPEDSSIYLCSVRAVDIQYFGAGTRLSVL.

The chain combines TRBV20-1 with TRBJ1-6, with a weak D call TRBD1 (6 bases). The CDR3 contains 17 residues. The V end was cut by 5 bases, the J end by 3 bases, with 20 bases between. CDR1 and CDR2 from the germline V gene are DFQATT and SNEGSKA (reference sequence). Here the CDR3 DNA reads TGCAGTGCTGGCAGGGGACTAAGGGGGAACTATAATTCACCCCTCCACTTT. This codes for CSAGRGLRGNYNSPLHF.

The chain carries TRBV5-1 and TRBJ1-4; no firm D call. The CDR3 is 15 residues long. Trimming removed 1 base at V and 7 bases at J, with 14 bases between. CDR1 and CDR2 (germline): SGHRS, YFSETQ. CDR3: CASSLTGPWTEKLFF. CDR3 nucleotides: TGCGCCAGCAGCTTGACCGGGCCATGGACTGAAAAACTGTTTTTT.

This chain joins TRBV12-3 or TRBV12-4 and TRBJ2-2; TRBD2 agrees at 8 bases. The CDR3 is made up of 14 amino acids. J gave up 9 bases and V 7 bases, and 10 bases lay outside the gene matches. Here the CDR3 DNA reads TGTGCCAGCACCCTACTAGCGGACCTTAGGGAGCTGTTTTTT. It yields the protein CASTLLADLRELFF.

The V call is TRBV11-2, the J call TRBJ1-6; D remains ambiguous. The CDR3 has 14 amino acids. Trimming took 4 bases from V and 7 from J, leaving 11 bases between them. CDR1 is SGHAT, CDR2 FQNNGV, per germline. CDR3 nucleotide sequence: TGTGCCAGCAGCTCGGCCAGTATCAATTCACCCCTCCACTTT. Translating gives CASSSASINSPLHF.

In its sample, this clonotype was seen a few times. This chain connects TRBV12-3 or TRBV12-4 to TRBJ2-2; D is ambiguous. The CDR3 extends over 13 amino acids. The V end lost 3 bases, the J end lost 8 bases, and 10 bases lay between the germline ends. As DNA, the CDR3 is TGTGCCAGCAGTTTGAAGGCTCTGGGGGAGCTGTTTTTT. This codes for CASSLKALGELFF.

The genes are TRBV12-5 and TRBJ2-1; a weak D match, TRBD2 (5 bases). V shed 1 base and J shed 6 bases, with 7 bases lying between them. The CDR3 runs to 13 residues. Germline CDR1 and CDR2: LGHNT and FRNRAP. CDR3 sequence (DNA): TGTGCTAGTGGTTTGGCGGGGTCCAATGAGCAGTTCTTC. Its translation is CASGLAGSNEQFF.

The chain has TRBV5-1 and TRBJ1-1, with D perhaps matching TRBD1 (5 bases). Germline lookup yields CDR1 SGHRS and CDR2 YFSETQ. The V end lost 5 bases, the J end lost 5 bases, and 13 bases lay between the germline ends. The CDR3 is made up of 13 amino acids. CDR3 DNA: TGCGCCAGCAGTCTGACAGAGAGTACTGAAGCTTTCTTT. Protein sequence: CASSLTESTEAFF.

In this sample, this clonotype turned up a few times. The rearrangement links TRBV27 to TRBJ1-2, with D unresolved. This CDR3 comprises 15 residues. V dropped 0 bases and J dropped 4 bases, with 12 bases sitting between them. Germline V gene lookup returns CDR1 MNHEY and CDR2 SMNVEV (reference sequence). The CDR3 bases are TGTGCCAGCAGTTTATCTCGGGCCAACCCCTATGGCTACACCTTC. It yields the protein CASSLSRANPYGYTF.

The chain combines TRBV29-1 with TRBJ1-2; the D gene is possibly TRBD1 (5 bases). Trimming removed 3 bases from V and 5 bases from J, with 19 bases in between. This CDR3 spans 15 amino acids. Germline assignment: CDR1 SQVTM and CDR2 ANQGSEA. The CDR3 here is CSVDGPGQGLYGYTF. CDR3 coding DNA: TGCAGCGTTGATGGCCCTGGGCAGGGATTGTATGGCTACACCTTC.

The chain joins TRBV12-3 or TRBV12-4 to TRBJ2-7; TRBD2 agrees at 7 bases. Losses at the gene ends were 3 bases for V and 6 bases for J; bases not matched to a gene: 11. CDR3 length: 15 residues. The CDR3 reads CASSFRRLAVGEQYF. CDR3 coding DNA: TGTGCCAGCAGTTTCCGCCGCCTAGCGGTGGGCGAGCAGTACTTC.

This clonotype was seen at least ten times. The chain joins TRBV28 to TRBJ1-5; 9 bases agree with TRBD1. This CDR3 has 15 residues. V was clipped by 3 bases and J by 6 bases; unmatched bases: 6. Germline V gives CDR1 MDHEN, CDR2 SYDVKM. The CDR3 loop is CASSLVGQGGQPQHF. In DNA form, the CDR3 reads TGTGCCAGCAGTTTGGTGGGACAGGGTGGTCAGCCCCAGCATTTT.

The rearrangement joins TRBV5-1 to TRBJ2-7; 8 bases match TRBD1. The germline V gene has CDR1 SGHRS and CDR2 YFSETQ. There are 12 residues in the CDR3. The J segment lost 6 bases and the V segment lost 6 bases, leaving 5 bases of the junction unmatched. For the CDR3, the DNA is TGCGCCAGCAACTCGGACAGGGCCGAGCAGTACTTC. Its translation: CASNSDRAEQYF.

This clonotype was seen only a few times. The chain has TRBV11-2 and TRBJ2-7; either TRBD1 or TRBD2 may supply D (5 bases each). This CDR3 region has 12 residues. The V and J ends lost 5 bases and 6 bases respectively, with 11 bases between them. Germline V gives CDR1 SGHAT, CDR2 FQNNGV. The CDR3 coding sequence is TGTGCCAGCAGCCGGGACGGACCCGAGCAGTACTTC. Its protein product is CASSRDGPEQYF.